The 11 T cell receptor beta chains presented below share a single source sample, sequenced in a study of early T cells in non-severe SARS-CoV-2 infection. TCRdb analysed the 5' RACE reads with MiXCR anew, one entry per CDR3 protein. Altogether 55,000 to 75,000 distinct CDR3 sequences are present, 12% being singletons, with the ten largest covering more than 1.5%. The sample comprised whole blood. The receptors stem from an adult who was a healthcare worker with PCR-confirmed SARS-CoV-2 infection or an uninfected control (not recorded which).

This sequence joins TRBV4-2 and TRBJ2-1; the match to TRBD2 covers 7 bases. CDR1 is LGHNA and CDR2 is YNFKEQ in the germline V gene. The CDR3 contains 16 residues. The V segment lost 3 bases and the J segment 4 bases; nucleotides outside the gene matches: 9. The CDR3 region has the DNA TGTGCCAGCAGCCAGGATCACTCCGGGGGGTACAATGAGCAGTTCTTC. Translating it yields CASSQDHSGGYNEQFF.

The chain has TRBV11-1 and TRBJ1-1, with TRBD1 matching over 7 bases. After removal of 6 bases from V and 1 base from J, the junction contained 11 bases not matched to a gene. Germline V gives CDR1 SGHAT, CDR2 FQDESV (reference sequence). This CDR3 has 16 amino acids. The chain's CDR3 is CASSRIRGPKNTEAFF. The CDR3 bases are TGTGCCAGCAGTCGGATTAGGGGGCCGAAGAACACTGAAGCTTTCTTT.

This sequence joins TRBV4-3 and TRBJ1-2; D remains ambiguous. V gave up 0 bases and J gave up 3 bases, with 2 bases separating them. There are 12 residues in the CDR3. CDR1 and CDR2 (germline): LGHNA, YSLEER. CDR3 sequence reads: CASSQDHYGYTF. The CDR3 bases are TGCGCCAGCAGCCAAGACCACTATGGCTACACCTTC.

This clonotype was picked up many times. This rearrangement joins TRBV12-3 or TRBV12-4 to TRBJ1-2; D is possibly TRBD1 (5 bases). Trimming stripped 6 bases from V and 6 bases from J, with 11 bases between. The CDR3 is made up of 12 amino acids. This chain's CDR3 is CASSLWGDGYTF. The CDR3 bases are TGTGCCAGCAGCCTCTGGGGGGATGGCTACACCTTC.

At least ten counts were recorded for this clonotype. This chain connects TRBV11-2 to TRBJ2-3, with D hard to call. CDR1 is SGHAT, CDR2 FQNNGV, per germline. V was trimmed by 5 bases and J by 0 bases, leaving 12 bases between them. CDR3 length equals 15 residues. The CDR3 loop reads CASSQTTPSTDTQYF. DNA of the CDR3: TGTGCCAGCAGCCAAACCACCCCTAGCACAGATACGCAGTATTTT.

The chain recombines TRBV6-5 with TRBJ1-5; D unresolved. The germline V and J ends were trimmed by 5 bases and 2 bases, with 7 bases remaining between them. From germline, CDR1 is MNHEY and CDR2 SVGAGI. The CDR3 runs 13 residues. CDR3: CASSVTGNQPQHF. The CDR3 DNA reads TGTGCCAGCAGTGTGACGGGCAATCAGCCCCAGCATTTT.

This clonotype has at least ten counts. Here the CDR3 reads CASSRQETQYF. CDR3 nucleotides: TGTGCCAGCAGTCGTCAAGAGACCCAGTACTTC. V and J are TRBV7-9 and TRBJ2-5; the D is unclear. V lost 6 bases and J lost 2, with 4 bases in between. The CDR3 runs to 11 residues. Germline assignment: CDR1 SEHNR and CDR2 FQNEAQ (reference sequence).

There are a few counts of this clonotype. The rearrangement links TRBV7-2 to TRBJ1-1; D unresolved. CDR1 and CDR2 (germline): SGHTA, FQGNSA. The CDR3 runs 14 residues. V was cut by 3 bases and J by 1 base, with 9 bases left in between. The CDR3 coding sequence is TGTGCCAGCAGCTTCCCGGCCGCGAACACTGAAGCTTTCTTT. This sequence encodes CASSFPAANTEAFF. The full variable domain, with the rest looked up from reference TRBV7-2 and TRBJ1-1, is GAGVSQSPSNKVTEKGKDVELRCDPISGHTALYWYRQSLGQGLEFLIYFQGNSAPDKSGLPSDRFSAERTGGSVSTLTIQRTQQEDSAVYLCASSFPAANTEAFFGQGTRLTVV.

CDR3 loop: CASSLSRRGYNEQFF. CDR3 sequence (DNA): TGTGCCAGCAGTTTATCCCGGCGAGGATACAATGAGCAGTTCTTC. The rearrangement uses TRBV28 and TRBJ2-1; D unclear. There are 15 residues in the CDR3. Germline V CDR1 and CDR2: MDHEN, SYDVKM. Trimming removed 1 base from V and 4 bases from J, with 11 bases in between.

This clonotype showed up just a few times. The genes are TRBV12-3 or TRBV12-4 and TRBJ1-1; D call uncertain. There are 14 residues in the CDR3. Between the trimmed V and J ends, which lost 6 bases and 0 bases, there was a span of 11 bases. CDR3 in amino acids: CASSTNPMNTEAFF. In DNA, the CDR3 is TGTGCCAGCAGCACAAATCCCATGAACACTGAAGCTTTCTTT.

There are a few counts of this clonotype. The chain has TRBV11-3 and TRBJ2-1, with TRBD2 matching 9 bases. The CDR3 runs to 17 residues. Germline loops: CDR1 SGHNT, CDR2 YENEEA. With V trimmed by 1 base and J by 12 bases, 16 bases remained unmatched. CDR3 coding DNA: TGTGCCAGCAGCTTAGTGACTCGGGGGCTAGCGGGGAGCCCGCAGTTCTTC. It encodes CASSLVTRGLAGSPQFF. The full variable domain, rest sourced from reference TRBV11-3 and TRBJ2-1, is EAGVVQSPRYKIIEKKQPVAFWCNPISGHNTLYWYLQNLGQGPELLIRYENEEAVDDSQLPKDRFSAERLKGVDSTLKIQPAELGDSAVYLCASSLVTRGLAGSPQFFGPGTRLTVL.